This T cell receptor (beta chain) came from a study of cytomegalovirus exposure and HLA in healthy donors. The PCR made use of 60 Vbeta and 13 Jbeta primers. Here immunoSEQ multiplex PCR was the method, and the copy in TCRdb shows in-frame clones only, minus some. In the table there are about 150,000 clones, 80% to 85% of which are singletons. On this clone: The antigen is undetermined.

Regarding the study as a whole: Many donors carried some public TCRs, although rarity characterized most TCR sequences.

This CDR3 has 14 residues. Germline V gene data show CDR1 as MNHEY and CDR2 as SMNVEV (reference sequence). V lost 6 bases, J lost 1 base, and 10 bases lay in between. All donors participated as healthy donors of bone marrow. The chain recombines TRBV27 with TRBJ2-4; D is unclear. The source of this sequence is a male donor in good health and CMV-seronegative. Specimen: PBMCs. The CDR3: CASSPLEAKNIQYF. For the CDR3, the DNA is TGTGCCAGCAGCCCCTTAGAGGCCAAAAACATTCAGTACTTC.